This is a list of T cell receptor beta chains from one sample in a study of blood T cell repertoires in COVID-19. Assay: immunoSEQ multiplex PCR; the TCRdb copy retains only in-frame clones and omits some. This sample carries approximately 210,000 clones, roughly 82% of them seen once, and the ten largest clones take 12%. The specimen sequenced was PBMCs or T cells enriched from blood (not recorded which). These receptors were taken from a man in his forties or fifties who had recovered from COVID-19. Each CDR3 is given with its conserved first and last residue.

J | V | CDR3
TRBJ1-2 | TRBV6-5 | CASSYSLRVGRGSYTF
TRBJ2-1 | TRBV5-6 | CASSLTLAGGVDEQFF
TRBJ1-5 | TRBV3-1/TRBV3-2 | CASSPTGANQPQHF
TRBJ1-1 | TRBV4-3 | CASSPTLVNTEAFF
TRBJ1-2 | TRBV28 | CASSTTTGGYTF
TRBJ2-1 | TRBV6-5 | CASSYSLSGSYNEQFF
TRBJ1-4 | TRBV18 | CASSPGRDEKLFF
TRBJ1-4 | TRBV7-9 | CASSSGQGTTNEKLFF
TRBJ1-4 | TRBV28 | CASSFQGGVVDEKLFF
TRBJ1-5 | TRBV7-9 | CASSRGQGHNQPQHF
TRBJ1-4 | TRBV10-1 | CASSEFRGPGEKLFF
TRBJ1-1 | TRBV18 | CASSPMAAGGEAFF
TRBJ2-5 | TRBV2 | CASSVRAGQQETQYF
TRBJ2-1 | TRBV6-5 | CASTIAGVNNEQFF
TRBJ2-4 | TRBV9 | CASSVGGGAWGAAKNIQYF
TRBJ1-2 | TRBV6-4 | CASRGTGGWNGYTF
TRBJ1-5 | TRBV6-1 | CASSEDRRQPQHF
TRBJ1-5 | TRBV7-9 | CASSAGNQPQHF
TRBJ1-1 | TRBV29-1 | CSVTPIGKMNTEAFF
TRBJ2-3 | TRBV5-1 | CASKTGALLSTDTQYF
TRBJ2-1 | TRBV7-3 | CASSFGGASYNEQFF
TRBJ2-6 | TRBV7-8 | CASSLGLGTAGANVLTF
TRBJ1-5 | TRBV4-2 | CASSPGVNQPQHF
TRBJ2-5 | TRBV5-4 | CASSSGPQETQYF
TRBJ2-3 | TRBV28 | CASSLAGPSSDTQYF
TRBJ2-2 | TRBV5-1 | CASSQDWEGTGELFF
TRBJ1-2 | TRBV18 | CASSQGTGGTEGYTF
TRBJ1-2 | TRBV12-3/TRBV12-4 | CASSLVFSYGYTF
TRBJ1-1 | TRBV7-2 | CASSLGQTNTEAFF
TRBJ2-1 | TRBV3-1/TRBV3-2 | CASSQGVRKNEQFF
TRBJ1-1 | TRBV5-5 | CASRPTGGTEAFF
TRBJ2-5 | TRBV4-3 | CASSQDRETQYF
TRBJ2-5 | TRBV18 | CASSPRRQSNQETQYF
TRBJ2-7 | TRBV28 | CASSSITGGQGSYEQYF
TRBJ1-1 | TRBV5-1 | CASSLAVLNTEAFF
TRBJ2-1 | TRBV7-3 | CASSPHGSGRFEQFF
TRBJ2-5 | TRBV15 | CATSRIQGKETQYF
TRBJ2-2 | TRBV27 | CASSLTGTGELFF
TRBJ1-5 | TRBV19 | CASSRTGSNQPQHF
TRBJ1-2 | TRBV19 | CASSSGTDYGYTF
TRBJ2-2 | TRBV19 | CASSSGLGTNTGELFF
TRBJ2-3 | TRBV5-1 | CASSFQGMSTDTQYF
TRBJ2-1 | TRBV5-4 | CASSSGSSGRGGEQFF
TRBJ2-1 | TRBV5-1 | CASSLETGANEQFF
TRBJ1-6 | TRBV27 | CASSSQDRVLSPLHF
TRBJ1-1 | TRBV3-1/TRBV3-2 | CASSHLGQNTEAFF
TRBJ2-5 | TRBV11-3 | CASSHTGETQYF
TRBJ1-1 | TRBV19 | CASSIATYRGRNTEAFF
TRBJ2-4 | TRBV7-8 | CASSFSGTANIQYF
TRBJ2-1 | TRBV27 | CASRAGIYYNEQFF
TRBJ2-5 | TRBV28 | CASSRGLRGYF
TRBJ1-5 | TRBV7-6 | CASSSGQGGQPQHF
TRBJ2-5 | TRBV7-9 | CASSQRRSAETQYF
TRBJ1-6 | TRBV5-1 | CASSGPGQGDSPLHF
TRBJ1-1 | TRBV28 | CASSSLDRAGTEAFF